This TCR beta chain was obtained from a study of cytomegalovirus exposure and HLA in healthy donors. Looking at the study overall: Among about 200 million T cells, an earlier analysis found about 110 million unique TCR beta sequences.

The study, taken as a whole, reports: HLA allele associations emerged for some 16,000 TCR beta sequences in a later analysis, at 0.05 false discovery rate. The study listed some 160 cytomegalovirus-associated TCR beta chains. Near-uniform donor sequencing depth was presumed by presence/absence analyses.

V was cut by 5 bases and J by 4 bases, with 14 bases left in between. CDR3 length: 14 residues. CDR1 and CDR2 (germline): KGHSH, LQKENI. This PCR relied on a set of 60 Vbeta primers and 13 Jbeta primers. Here immunoSEQ multiplex PCR was the method, and the copy in TCRdb shows in-frame clones only, minus some. This sample yields more than 150,000 clones, of which more than 70% are seen a single time; 0.25% to 0.3% belongs to the top ten. Worth noting for this clone: The antigen is not known.

The TCR sequence derives from a boy between 10 and 17 years old in good health and CMV-seronegative. The material sequenced was PBMCs. The chain recombines TRBV18 with TRBJ1-1; D may be TRBD1 (5 bases). In DNA, the CDR3 is TGTGCCAGCTCAACTCAAGGGACTCCCACTGAAGCTTTCTTT. Translated, it gives CASSTQGTPTEAFF.